This T cell receptor beta chain is drawn from a study of cytomegalovirus exposure and HLA in healthy donors. Trimming removed 0 bases at V and 2 bases at J, with 8 bases between. Germline-derived CDR1 and CDR2 are SGDLS and YYNGEE. There are 15 residues in the CDR3. PCR amplification relied on 60 Vbeta primers (plus 13 Jbeta primers). The method was immunoSEQ multiplex PCR; TCRdb's version includes in-frame clones alone and lacks a portion of them. The table includes 150,000 to 200,000 clones, 70% to 90% detected once. For this clone: Its antigen is currently unknown.

Study results and limitations: The study listed 150 to 200 cytomegalovirus-associated TCR beta chains.

The chain recombines TRBV9 with TRBJ2-2; no definite D call. This clonotype was sampled from a young woman in good health and CMV-seronegative. Material for sequencing was PBMCs. CDR3 residues: CASSVVWANTGELFF. The CDR3 DNA reads as TGTGCCAGCAGCGTAGTGTGGGCAAACACCGGGGAGCTGTTTTTT.